This T cell receptor (beta chain) appears in the sequencing data of a study of blood T cell repertoires in COVID-19. Here immunoSEQ multiplex PCR was the method, and the copy in TCRdb shows in-frame clones only, minus some. There are about 220,000 clones in the sample; roughly 90% occur only once, and 2.6% lies in the top ten. CDR1 is SGHNT, CDR2 YYREEE, per germline (reference sequence). The CDR3 is 16 amino acids. Losses at the gene ends were 4 bases for V and 1 base for J; bases not matched to a gene: 7. The TCR comes from a woman younger than 45 who had recovered from COVID-19. The chain combines TRBV5-4 with TRBJ1-3, with 8 bases aligning to TRBD1. Material: PBMCs or T cells enriched from blood (not recorded which). The CDR3 protein is CASSLGQGISGNTIYF. CDR3 in DNA: TGTGCCAGCAGCCTAGGACAGGGTATATCTGGAAACACCATATATTTT.